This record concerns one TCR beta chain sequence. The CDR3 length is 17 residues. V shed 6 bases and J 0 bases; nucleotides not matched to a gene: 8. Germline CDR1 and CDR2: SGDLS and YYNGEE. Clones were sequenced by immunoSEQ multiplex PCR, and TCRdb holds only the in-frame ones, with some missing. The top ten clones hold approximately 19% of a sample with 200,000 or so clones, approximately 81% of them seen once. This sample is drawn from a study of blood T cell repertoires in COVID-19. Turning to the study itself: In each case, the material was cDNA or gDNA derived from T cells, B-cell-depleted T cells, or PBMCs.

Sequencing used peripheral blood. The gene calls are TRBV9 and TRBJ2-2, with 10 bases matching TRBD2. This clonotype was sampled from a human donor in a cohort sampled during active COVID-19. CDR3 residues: CASTLVSGGPNTGELFF. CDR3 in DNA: TGTGCCAGCACCCTTGTTAGCGGGGGGCCGAACACCGGGGAGCTGTTTTTT.